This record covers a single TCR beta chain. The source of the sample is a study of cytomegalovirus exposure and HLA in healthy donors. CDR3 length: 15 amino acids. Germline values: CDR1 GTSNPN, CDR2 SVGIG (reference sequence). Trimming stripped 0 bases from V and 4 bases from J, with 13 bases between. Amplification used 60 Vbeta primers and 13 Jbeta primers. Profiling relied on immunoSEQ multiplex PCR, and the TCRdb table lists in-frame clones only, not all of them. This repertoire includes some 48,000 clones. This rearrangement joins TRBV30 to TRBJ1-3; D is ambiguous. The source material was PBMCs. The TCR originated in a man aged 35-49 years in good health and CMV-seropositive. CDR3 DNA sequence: TGTGCCTGGAGTGTACTAACTGCCTCGGGAAACACCATATATTTT. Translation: CAWSVLTASGNTIYF.